This TCR beta chain appears in the sequencing data of a study of blood T cell repertoires in COVID-19. This clone was seen only once. Generated by immunoSEQ multiplex PCR, the TCRdb table keeps only in-frame clones and is missing some. The table lists about 270,000 clones, approximately 85% of them singletons. The origin of this receptor is a woman aged 45-65 years with acute COVID-19. Sequenced input: PBMCs or T cells enriched from blood (not recorded which).

CDR3 bases: TGCAGCGTTGAAGGACAGGGGGCCAACGAGCAGTACTTC. As protein: CSVEGQGANEQYF. The chain couples TRBV29-1 to TRBJ2-7; 10 bases align to TRBD1. CDR1 and CDR2 from the germline V gene are SQVTM and ANQGSEA. Trimming cost V 1 base and J 5 bases; bases outside gene matches: 2. This CDR3 is built from 13 residues.